This entry concerns a single TCR beta chain. Its specificity is not known. The sample belongs to a study of CD8 T cells in ankylosing spondylitis. Points from the study as a whole: Within ankylosing spondylitis blood, a TCR beta motif made up of roughly eight highly homologous variants appeared to be characteristic.

Via MiXCR, TCRdb re-called the 5' RACE reads, giving one row per CDR3 protein. The table records some 120,000 distinct CDR3 sequences, roughly 13% of them present only once. Trimming stripped 4 bases from V and 0 bases from J, with 7 bases between. The CDR3 loop spans 15 amino acids. Germline V gene lookup returns CDR1 LGHDT and CDR2 YNNKEL (reference sequence). The J gene is TRBJ2-6, the V gene TRBV3-1, with TRBD1 as a possible D gene (5 bases). The receptor's source is a female donor with ankylosing spondylitis or in good health (not recorded which). Sequenced sample: blood, either unsorted or a sorted T cell fraction (not recorded which). CDR3: CASSRGSSGANVLTF. CDR3 coding DNA: TGTGCCAGCAGCCGGGGCTCCTCTGGGGCCAACGTCCTGACTTTC. Full variable domain (remainder filled in from reference TRBV3-1 and TRBJ2-6): DTAVSQTPKYLVTQMGNDKSIKCEQNLGHDTMYWYKQDSKKFLKIMFSYNNKELIINETVPNRFSPKSPDKAHLNLHINSLELGDSAVYFCASSRGSSGANVLTFGAGSRLTVL.